The 14 T cell receptor beta chains given below trace back to one sample, sequenced in a study of T cell responses to AZD1222 COVID-19 vaccine. Method: immunoSEQ multiplex PCR; TCRdb's copy keeps in-frame clones and lacks some. Here the sample spans around 52,000 clones, 70% to 90% being singletons. Here the sequenced sample was peripheral blood, taken on day 0 of AZD1222 vaccination. These receptors all come from an adult in good health.

The chain combines TRBV11-1 with TRBJ2-1; weak D call: TRBD2 (6 bases). This CDR3 comprises 15 residues. From germline, CDR1 is SGHAT and CDR2 FQDESV (reference sequence). V dropped 5 bases and J dropped 2 bases, with 13 bases sitting between them. The CDR3 DNA sequence: TGTGCCAGCAGCCTCCGGAGGGCCGCCTACAATGAGCAGTTCTTC. Its translation: CASSLRRAAYNEQFF. Complete variable domain (other parts from reference TRBV11-1 and TRBJ2-1): EAEVAQSPRYKITEKSQAVAFWCDPISGHATLYWYRQILGQGPELLVQFQDESVVDDSQLPKDRFSAERLKGVDSTLKIQPAELGDSAMYLCASSLRRAAYNEQFFGPGTRLTVL.

This rearrangement joins TRBV5-6 to TRBJ2-1; TRBD2 matches 8 bases. Germline-derived CDR1 and CDR2 are SGHDT and YYEEEE. CDR3 length: 18 residues. Trimming cost V 5 bases and J 5 bases; bases outside gene matches: 18. The CDR3 protein is CASSSSGRGPLRDNEQFF. As DNA, the CDR3 is TGTGCCAGCAGTTCAAGCGGGAGAGGTCCTTTACGTGACAATGAGCAGTTCTTC. Full variable domain (missing parts from reference TRBV5-6 and TRBJ2-1): DAGVTQSPTHLIKTRGQQVTLRCSPKSGHDTVSWYQQALGQGPQFIFQYYEEEERQRGNFPDRFSGHQFPNYSSELNVNALLLGDSALYLCASSSSGRGPLRDNEQFFGPGTRLTVL.

V usage is TRBV6-5 and J usage is TRBJ1-2; D call uncertain. V was shortened by 0 bases and J by 2 bases, with 13 bases between the two germline ends. This CDR3 is 16 amino acids long. The germline V gene has CDR1 MNHEY and CDR2 SVGAGI. DNA of the CDR3: TGTGCCAGCAGTTACTCGAGCAATAACCCCAACTATGGCTACACCTTC. Translating it yields CASSYSSNNPNYGYTF.

V usage is TRBV19 and J usage is TRBJ2-7; 7 bases align to TRBD2. The CDR3 length is 14 residues. Germline V lookup: CDR1 LNHDA, CDR2 SQIVND (reference sequence). The V segment lost 6 bases and the J segment 5 bases; nucleotides outside the gene matches: 10. CDR3 DNA: TGTGCCAGTAGACTCTTAGCGGGTAGCCACGAGCAGTACTTC. It yields the protein CASRLLAGSHEQYF.

The chain employs TRBV7-9 and TRBJ1-1, with 7 nucleotides matching TRBD1. Germline V gene lookup returns CDR1 SEHNR and CDR2 FQNEAQ (reference sequence). The CDR3 covers 15 residues. V lost 5 bases to trimming and J lost 10 bases; unmatched junction nucleotides: 16. This CDR3 is CASSPDPRDSNPAFF. The CDR3 coding sequence is TGTGCCAGCAGCCCTGACCCCCGGGACAGCAATCCAGCTTTCTTT. Full variable domain (outside the CDR3, taken from reference TRBV7-9 and TRBJ1-1): DTGVSQNPRHKITKRGQNVTFRCDPISEHNRLYWYRQTLGQGPEFLTYFQNEAQLEKSRLLSDRFSAERPKGSFSTLEIQRTEQGDSAMYLCASSPDPRDSNPAFFGQGTRLTVV.

The chain uses TRBV2 and TRBJ1-5, with 10 bases aligning to TRBD1. From germline, CDR1 is SNHLY and CDR2 FYNNEI. The CDR3 runs 15 residues. V was clipped by 6 bases and J by 7 bases; unmatched bases: 9. The CDR3 here is CASRQRDRGDQPQHF. CDR3 nucleotide sequence: TGTGCCAGCAGACAAAGGGACAGGGGAGACCAGCCCCAGCATTTT. Full variable domain (missing parts from reference TRBV2 and TRBJ1-5): EPEVTQTPSHQVTQMGQEVILRCVPISNHLYFYWYRQILGQKVEFLVSFYNNEISEKSEIFDDQFSVERPDGSNFTLKIRSTKLEDSAMYFCASRQRDRGDQPQHFGDGTRLSIL.

This rearrangement joins TRBV5-8 to TRBJ2-7; possibly TRBD1 or TRBD2 for D (5 bases each). The germline CDR1 and CDR2 sequences are SGHTS and YDEGEE. The CDR3 has 13 amino acids. V was shortened by 1 base and J by 5 bases, with 10 bases between the two germline ends. CDR3 region: CASSLWGTDEQYF. CDR3 DNA sequence: TGTGCCAGCAGCTTGTGGGGGACGGACGAGCAGTACTTC.

The genes are TRBV11-1 and TRBJ2-5; the D is unclear. Germline V lookup: CDR1 SGHAT, CDR2 FQDESV (reference sequence). This CDR3 region has 14 residues. V was cut by 3 bases and J by 5 bases, with 13 bases left in between. CDR3 coding DNA: TGTGCCAGCAGCTTTAATTTCCTAGGCGAGACCCAGTACTTC. Its protein product is CASSFNFLGETQYF.

V usage is TRBV29-1 and J usage is TRBJ2-1, with D possibly being TRBD1 (5 bases). Germline V CDR1 and CDR2: SQVTM, ANQGSEA. The CDR3 sequence is 16 residues long. Trimming cost V 3 bases and J 3 bases, with 18 bases left between them. CDR3 sequence: CSVDDKWGQDYNEQFF. For the CDR3, the DNA is TGCAGCGTTGATGATAAGTGGGGCCAAGACTACAATGAGCAGTTCTTC.

The V gene is TRBV12-3 or TRBV12-4, the J gene TRBJ2-1; D remains unclear. This CDR3 has 12 residues. Trimming left V 4 bases short and J 3 bases short, with 4 bases between. CDR3 region: CASSSLYNEQFF. As DNA, the CDR3 is TGTGCCAGCAGTTCTCTCTACAATGAGCAGTTCTTC.

The J gene is TRBJ1-1, the V gene TRBV28, with D perhaps matching TRBD1 (5 bases). V lost 10 bases to trimming and J lost 7 bases, with 13 bases between them. The CDR3 contains 11 residues. Germline V gives CDR1 MDHEN, CDR2 SYDVKM. The CDR3 region is CATSRGGEAFF. CDR3 sequence (DNA): TGTGCCACGTCCCGGGGGGGTGAAGCTTTCTTT.

The chain has TRBV7-2 and TRBJ1-5, with 9 positions matching TRBD1. The CDR3 spans 15 residues. Trimming took 2 bases from V and 6 from J; bases not matched to a gene: 5. Per germline, CDR1 SGHTA and CDR2 FQGNSA. CDR3 sequence (DNA): TGTGCCAGCAGCTTAACGGGACAGGGAGGTCAGCCCCAGCATTTT. Translating it yields CASSLTGQGGQPQHF.

The chain couples TRBV7-9 to TRBJ2-3, with 11 bases lining up with TRBD1. This CDR3 comprises 15 residues. Trimming cost V 8 bases and J 6 bases; bases outside gene matches: 10. From germline, CDR1 is SEHNR and CDR2 FQNEAQ (reference sequence). The CDR3 region is CASGPGQGVSDTQYF. The DNA for the CDR3 is TGTGCCAGCGGACCGGGACAGGGGGTGTCGGATACGCAGTATTTT.

Only one count was recorded for this clone. This rearrangement joins TRBV5-1 to TRBJ2-5; D unclear. Germline CDR1 and CDR2: SGHRS and YFSETQ. This CDR3 spans 16 amino acids. The V gene lost 0 bases and the J gene lost 5 bases, with 17 bases spanning the gap. For the CDR3, the DNA is TGCGCCAGCAGCTTGGTCCCTCTGGGGATAGGTGAGACCCAGTACTTC. Translated: CASSLVPLGIGETQYF. Based on the CDR3 plus reference TRBV5-1 and TRBJ2-5, the full variable domain is KAGVTQTPRYLIKTRGQQVTLSCSPISGHRSVSWYQQTPGQGLQFLFEYFSETQRNKGNFPGRFSGRQFSNSRSEMNVSTLELGDSALYLCASSLVPLGIGETQYFGPGTRLLVL.